This TCR beta chain was observed in a study of shared clonotypes between healthy human individuals. Generated by immunoSEQ multiplex PCR, the TCRdb table keeps only in-frame clones and is missing some. This table holds 2 million to 3 million clones, 90% to 95% found once. The CDR3 is 15 amino acids. After removal of 0 bases from V and 6 bases from J, the junction contained 7 bases not matched to a gene. Germline lookup yields CDR1 SGHAT and CDR2 FQNNGV. What was sequenced was naive CD4+ T cells sorted from blood. Subset of the sample: CD45RA+ positively selected. This clonotype originated in a man younger than 35 in good health. The genes are TRBV11-2 and TRBJ2-5; 7 bases match TRBD2. The CDR3 reads CASSLEGGVVKTQYF. CDR3 nucleotides: TGTGCCAGCAGCTTAGAGGGGGGGGTCGTGAAGACCCAGTACTTC.